This is a list of T cell receptor beta chains from one sample in a study of beta chain features in type 1 diabetes. Clones were sequenced by immunoSEQ multiplex PCR, and TCRdb holds only the in-frame ones, with some missing. Altogether hundreds of thousands of clones are present, roughly 12% being singletons, with the ten largest covering about 0.02%. The sequenced material came from naive CD4+ T cells from blood. These receptor sequences come from a man aged 18 to 30 with type 1 diabetes. The CDR3 runs from the conserved cysteine through the conserved F or W. The order of the fields is CDR3 length, V gene, D gene, J gene, clone size, CDR3 protein, CDR3 DNA. The D gene is left open where the match is weak. For some rows the clone size is stated as once, few or many, or as a class when expanded; others skip it.

14	TRBV5-1	-	TRBJ2-1	-	CASSPRVQINEQFF	TGCGCCAGCAGCCCCCGGGTCCAGATCAATGAGCAGTTCTTC
11	TRBV30	-	TRBJ1-1	-	CAWSQPKGAFF	TGTGCCTGGAGTCAGCCCAAGGGAGCTTTCTTT
15	TRBV9	-	TRBJ1-6	-	CASSVGRLGNSPLHF	TGTGCCAGCAGCGTAGGTCGGTTGGGTAATTCACCCCTCCACTTT
16	TRBV4-1	-	TRBJ1-6	few	CASSQGRYPENSPLHF	TGCGCCAGCAGCCAAGGACGGTATCCGGAAAATTCACCCCTCCACTTT
14	TRBV7-3	-	TRBJ2-3	few	CASSLSSSTDTQYF	TGTGCCAGCAGCTTATCCTCTAGCACAGATACGCAGTATTTT
14	TRBV5-1	-	TRBJ2-3	few	CASSFVAGADTQYF	TGCGCCAGCAGCTTCGTGGCAGGGGCAGATACGCAGTATTTT
15	TRBV28	TRBD1	TRBJ2-7	-	CASGKPQGARDEQYF	TGTGCCAGCGGTAAGCCCCAGGGGGCAAGGGACGAGCAGTACTTC
13	TRBV6-6	-	TRBJ1-4	-	CASSLGVGEKLFF	TGTGCCAGCAGTTTGGGGGTGGGTGAAAAACTGTTTTTT
14	TRBV5-4	TRBD1	TRBJ1-2	-	CASSLGTGVNGYTF	TGTGCCAGCAGCTTGGGAACAGGGGTCAATGGCTACACCTTC
14	TRBV6-1	-	TRBJ2-5	few	CASRIGGSGETQYF	TGTGCCAGCAGGATAGGGGGCAGCGGGGAGACCCAGTACTTC
12	TRBV30	-	TRBJ2-2	few	CAWSAQPGELFF	TGTGCCTGGAGTGCGCAACCCGGGGAGCTGTTTTTT
16	TRBV5-1	-	TRBJ2-7	few	CASSNPAGTLHYEQYF	TGCGCCAGCAGCAACCCCGCCGGGACCTTACACTACGAGCAGTACTTC
13	TRBV13	-	TRBJ2-5	-	CASSLKPEETQYF	TGTGCCAGCAGCTTAAAGCCGGAAGAGACCCAGTACTTC
14	TRBV19	-	TRBJ2-3	-	CASSPGPGRDTQYF	TGTGCCAGTAGTCCCGGGCCAGGGAGGGATACGCAGTATTTT
14	TRBV7-2	TRBD2	TRBJ2-5	few	CASSSRTSMETQYF	TGTGCCAGCAGCTCAAGGACTAGCATGGAGACCCAGTACTTC
18	TRBV5-1	TRBD1	TRBJ2-6	-	CASSSGQGNPSGANVLTF	TGCGCCAGCAGCTCGGGACAGGGGAATCCCTCTGGGGCCAACGTCCTGACTTTC
14	TRBV5-1	TRBD1	TRBJ2-4	-	CASSLDRGSRIQYF	TGCGCCAGCAGCCTAGACAGGGGAAGTCGCATTCAGTACTTC
16	TRBV5-4	TRBD1	TRBJ2-4	few	CASSSQGTTYKNIQYF	TGTGCCAGCAGCTCACAGGGGACCACTTACAAAAACATTCAGTACTTC
17	TRBV10-3	-	TRBJ2-1	-	CAIRSMGGPGTYNEQFF	TGTGCCATCCGATCGATGGGGGGACCAGGAACATACAATGAGCAGTTCTTC
14	TRBV5-1	-	TRBJ2-5	few	CASSKGTNTETQYF	TGCGCCAGCAGCAAAGGGACCAATACAGAGACCCAGTACTTC
15	TRBV10-3	TRBD1	TRBJ1-4	few	CAISDPTGRDEKLFF	TGTGCCATCAGTGATCCGACAGGGAGGGATGAAAAACTGTTTTTT
15	TRBV5-1	-	TRBJ2-1	-	CASSLSRQVGNEQFF	TGCGCCAGCAGCTTGTCACGACAGGTTGGCAATGAGCAGTTCTTC
14	TRBV27	-	TRBJ1-1	-	CASRAGGMNTEAFF	TGTGCCAGCAGGGCGGGGGGGATGAACACTGAAGCTTTCTTT
14	TRBV16	-	TRBJ1-2	-	CASSQSSQTYGYTF	TGTGCCAGCAGCCAATCTAGTCAGACCTATGGCTACACCTTC
14	TRBV6-5	-	TRBJ2-5	few	CASSPIDRRETQYF	TGTGCCAGCAGCCCAATCGACAGAAGGGAGACCCAGTACTTC
15	TRBV7-9	-	TRBJ1-1	few	CASSLEGTANTEAFF	TGTGCCAGCAGCTTAGAGGGGACGGCGAACACTGAAGCTTTCTTT
14	TRBV7-8	-	TRBJ1-1	few	CASSLSGVDTEAFF	TGTGCCAGCAGCTTGAGTGGAGTCGACACTGAAGCTTTCTTT
13	TRBV2	TRBD2	TRBJ2-3	-	CASIAGGPDTQYF	TGTGCCAGCATAGCGGGGGGGCCGGATACGCAGTATTTT
13	TRBV18	-	TRBJ1-1	-	CASSPRGGTEAFF	TGTGCCAGCTCCCCCCGGGGTGGCACTGAAGCTTTCTTT
13	TRBV29-1	TRBD1	TRBJ1-1	-	CSVGVGTGTEAFF	TGCAGCGTTGGCGTAGGGACAGGCACTGAAGCTTTCTTT
16	TRBV7-2	TRBD2	TRBJ2-3	few	CASSLVAGGSADTQYF	TGTGCCAGCAGCTTAGTAGCGGGGGGGTCCGCAGATACGCAGTATTTT
17	TRBV9	TRBD2	TRBJ2-3	few	CASSPPDSGGAGDTQYF	TGTGCCAGCAGCCCTCCTGATAGCGGGGGGGCCGGAGATACGCAGTATTTT
13	TRBV29-1	TRBD1	TRBJ1-1	few	CSVAGTVNTEAFF	TGCAGCGTAGCCGGGACAGTGAACACTGAAGCTTTCTTT
19	TRBV15	TRBD1	TRBJ2-6	-	CATSSDRDRIASGANVLTF	TGTGCCACCAGCAGTGATCGGGACAGGATCGCCTCTGGGGCCAACGTCCTGACTTTC
14	TRBV19	TRBD1	TRBJ2-2	-	CASSRGPNTGELFF	TGTGCCAGCTCCAGGGGGCCGAACACCGGGGAGCTGTTTTTT
12	TRBV5-1	-	TRBJ1-6	-	CASSLPDSPLHF	TGCGCCAGCAGCTTGCCCGATTCACCCCTCCACTTT
14	TRBV5-1	-	TRBJ1-2	-	CASSLGTDIYGYTF	TGCGCCAGCAGCTTGGGGACAGATATCTATGGCTACACCTTC
16	TRBV11-1	-	TRBJ2-1	few	CASSLEGAGYLNEQFF	TGTGCCAGCAGCCTCGAGGGAGCAGGGTACTTGAATGAGCAGTTCTTC
15	TRBV30	-	TRBJ1-4	few	CAWSVQAASNEKLFF	TGTGCCTGGAGTGTGCAGGCAGCATCTAATGAAAAACTGTTTTTT
14	TRBV6-5	TRBD1	TRBJ1-2	few	CASSYSGQDYGYTF	TGTGCCAGCAGTTATTCCGGACAGGACTATGGCTACACCTTC
11	TRBV29-1	TRBD2	TRBJ2-1	few	CSVGGVNEQFF	TGCAGCGTGGGGGGGGTCAATGAGCAGTTCTTC
13	TRBV7-8	-	TRBJ2-5	-	CASSLGEEETQYF	TGTGCCAGCAGCTTAGGTGAGGAAGAGACCCAGTACTTC
11	TRBV5-1	-	TRBJ1-1	-	CASSQDSEAFF	TGCGCCAGCAGCCAGGACTCTGAAGCTTTCTTT
14	TRBV6-5	-	TRBJ2-2	few	CASSRTPPTGELFF	TGTGCCAGCAGTCGGACTCCTCCCACCGGGGAGCTGTTTTTT
13	TRBV6-5	-	TRBJ1-1	-	CASSYPGNTEAFF	TGTGCCAGCAGTTACCCAGGGAACACTGAAGCTTTCTTT
13	TRBV5-4	-	TRBJ1-2	few	CASSLTGTGGYTF	TGTGCCAGCAGCCTAACAGGGACGGGTGGCTACACCTTC
16	TRBV4-1	TRBD2	TRBJ2-7	-	CASSQDEVAGIYEQYF	TGCGCCAGCAGCCAAGATGAGGTAGCGGGTATCTACGAGCAGTACTTC
13	TRBV2	-	TRBJ1-1	few	CASRPDGNTEAFF	TGTGCCAGCAGACCGGACGGAAACACTGAAGCTTTCTTT
15	TRBV7-9	-	TRBJ1-1	few	CASSLGRGRGTEAFF	TGTGCCAGCAGCTTAGGCAGGGGCCGGGGCACTGAAGCTTTCTTT
14	TRBV18	-	TRBJ2-5	few	CASSPRSSQETQYF	TGTGCCAGCTCACCACGGAGCAGCCAAGAGACCCAGTACTTC
14	TRBV7-3	-	TRBJ2-5	few	CASSLYGTGETQYF	TGTGCCAGCAGCTTATATGGGACCGGGGAGACCCAGTACTTC